Below are 4 T cell receptor beta chains sequenced from a single sample in a study of blood T cell repertoires in COVID-19. Data came from immunoSEQ multiplex PCR; TCRdb stores just in-frame clones and leaves some out. This sample has fewer than 25,000 clones, with roughly 88% found just once. The sample was peripheral blood. The source is a woman older than 75 with active or convalescent COVID-19.

This clone was recorded only once. The V gene is TRBV6-4, the J gene TRBJ2-3, with unresolved D. This CDR3 is built from 15 residues. Trimming removed 4 bases from V and 0 bases from J, with 11 bases in between. The germline V gene encodes CDR1 MRHNA and CDR2 SNTAGT. The CDR3: CASSVDKASTDTQYF. CDR3 DNA sequence: TGTGCCAGCAGTGTTGACAAAGCTAGCACAGATACGCAGTATTTT.

The V gene is TRBV5-6, the J gene TRBJ2-7; TRBD1 matches at 10 bases. Germline V gene sequence: CDR1 SGHDT, CDR2 YYEEEE. J gave up 1 base and V 4 bases, and 11 bases lay outside the gene matches. The CDR3 totals 17 residues. The CDR3 reads CASSENRDRGRSYEQYF. The DNA for the CDR3 is TGTGCCAGCAGCGAAAACCGGGACAGGGGCCGGTCCTACGAGCAGTACTTC.

This rearrangement joins TRBV30 to TRBJ1-6; D possibly corresponds to TRBD1 (5 bases). The germline V gene has CDR1 GTSNPN and CDR2 SVGIG (reference sequence). The ends were cut back, 5 bases at V and 10 bases at J, with 12 bases in the middle. The CDR3 runs 12 residues. The CDR3 coding sequence is TGTGCCTGGGCGGGGGACGTATCACCCCTCCACTTT. It encodes CAWAGDVSPLHF.

This chain uses TRBV9 with TRBJ2-7; TRBD2 matches 14 bases. The CDR3 sequence is 18 residues long. Per the germline V gene, CDR1 is SGDLS and CDR2 is YYNGEE. V trimming: 0 bases; J trimming: 0 bases; junction bases outside the gene matches: 5. CDR3 bases: TGTGCCAGCAGCGTAGAGCGGACTAGCGGGAGGCCCTCCTACGAGCAGTACTTC. Translation gives CASSVERTSGRPSYEQYF. The full variable domain, rest sourced from reference TRBV9 and TRBJ2-7, is DSGVTQTPKHLITATGQRVTLRCSPRSGDLSVYWYQQSLDQGLQFLIQYYNGEERAKGNILERFSAQQFPDLHSELNLSSLELGDSALYFCASSVERTSGRPSYEQYFGPGTRLTVT.